These T cell receptor beta chains were read from a single sample in a study of T cell responses to AZD1222 COVID-19 vaccine. Using immunoSEQ multiplex PCR, the repertoire was profiled, and TCRdb retains in-frame clones only, with some absent. The table includes approximately 140,000 clones, under 95% detected once. This specimen was peripheral blood, taken 28 days after the second dose of the MenACWY control vaccine. The receptors shown here come from an adult who received the MenACWY meningococcal vaccine as a control. Each CDR3 is given with its conserved first and last residue. Fields, in order: J gene, V gene, clone size, D gene, CDR3 DNA, CDR3 protein. A D gene is named only where the DNA matches it firmly. Clone size is stated in some rows and not others, as once, few, many or a class when expanded.

J: TRBJ2-3
V: TRBV24-1
size: -
D: -
DNA: TGTGCCACCAGTGCTTTCAACACAGATACGCAGTATTTT
CDR3: CATSAFNTDTQYF

J: TRBJ2-1
V: TRBV7-2
size: -
D: TRBD2
DNA: TGTGCCAGCAGCTTACCCTTGCGACTAGCGAACAATGAGCAGTTCTTC
CDR3: CASSLPLRLANNEQFF

J: TRBJ2-2
V: TRBV6-4
size: -
D: -
DNA: TGTGCCAGCAGTGACTCAATAGGCCTCATCCCCGGGGAGCTGTTTTTT
CDR3: CASSDSIGLIPGELFF

J: TRBJ2-2
V: TRBV6-2/TRBV6-3
size: -
D: TRBD1
DNA: TGTGCCAGCAGTTTCGACAGGGGCGTTAACACCGGGGAGCTGTTTTTT
CDR3: CASSFDRGVNTGELFF

J: TRBJ1-4
V: TRBV28
size: -
D: -
DNA: TGTGCCAGCAAAAGAACAGGGTTTCAAACTAATGAAAAACTGTTTTTT
CDR3: CASKRTGFQTNEKLFF

J: TRBJ2-2
V: TRBV28
size: -
D: -
DNA: TGTGCCAGCAACAGGGCTCACACCGGGGAGCTGTTTTTT
CDR3: CASNRAHTGELFF

J: TRBJ2-3
V: TRBV11-2
size: -
D: TRBD2
DNA: TGTGCCAGCAGCTTTAATAGCGGGCAAGATACGCAGTATTTT
CDR3: CASSFNSGQDTQYF

J: TRBJ2-7
V: TRBV28
size: -
D: -
DNA: TGTGCCAGCACTTCGGAGGGACTCCCACGAGGCGAGCAGTACTTC
CDR3: CASTSEGLPRGEQYF

J: TRBJ2-2
V: TRBV5-4
size: -
D: TRBD1
DNA: TGTGCCAGCAGCCCTGATCGGACAGGGACGAGCACCGGGGAGCTGTTTTTT
CDR3: CASSPDRTGTSTGELFF

J: TRBJ1-5
V: TRBV28
size: -
D: -
DNA: TGTGCCAGCAGTTTTCCTCATAGCAATCAGCCCCAGCATTTT
CDR3: CASSFPHSNQPQHF

J: TRBJ2-2
V: TRBV10-3
size: few
D: -
DNA: TGTGCCATCGGAGGTCAGAGCAACACCGGGGAGCTGTTTTTT
CDR3: CAIGGQSNTGELFF

J: TRBJ1-1
V: TRBV9
size: -
D: -
DNA: TGTGCCAGCAGCGGGGGCGAGGCTGGGTATACTGAAGCTTTCTTT
CDR3: CASSGGEAGYTEAFF

J: TRBJ1-3
V: TRBV18
size: few
D: -
DNA: TGTGCCAGCTCAACCCAAGGGACGGCCTCTGGAAACACCATATATTTT
CDR3: CASSTQGTASGNTIYF

J: TRBJ2-3
V: TRBV28
size: -
D: TRBD2
DNA: TGTGCCAGCAGTTTATTCCCGGGACTAGCGGGCACAGATACGCAGTATTTT
CDR3: CASSLFPGLAGTDTQYF

J: TRBJ1-5
V: TRBV3-1/TRBV3-2
size: -
D: -
DNA: TGTGCCAGCAGGACACAAGGGGGTCAGCCCCAGCATTTT
CDR3: CASRTQGGQPQHF

J: TRBJ2-1
V: TRBV7-2
size: once
D: -
DNA: TGTGCCAGCAGCCCCCTTCCAAATGAGCAGTTCTTC
CDR3: CASSPLPNEQFF

J: TRBJ2-6
V: TRBV6-5
size: -
D: TRBD2
DNA: TGTGCCAGCAGTTACACTAGCGGGAGTGGGGCCAACGTCCTGACTTTC
CDR3: CASSYTSGSGANVLTF

J: TRBJ2-2
V: TRBV28
size: -
D: -
DNA: TGTGCCAGCAGGCCGGGGTCGGACACCGGGGAGCTGTTTTTT
CDR3: CASRPGSDTGELFF

J: TRBJ2-7
V: TRBV7-6
size: -
D: -
DNA: TGTGCCAGCGGCCCTTCAGGGAGCTCCTACGAGCAGTACTTC
CDR3: CASGPSGSSYEQYF

J: TRBJ1-6
V: TRBV5-1
size: -
D: -
DNA: TGCGCCAGCGGGGTAGGCTCCTATAATTCACCCCTCCACTTT
CDR3: CASGVGSYNSPLHF

J: TRBJ2-5
V: TRBV15
size: -
D: -
DNA: TGTGCCACCAGCAGAGGAGTAGCAGAGACCCAGTACTTC
CDR3: CATSRGVAETQYF

J: TRBJ1-5
V: TRBV7-6
size: -
D: TRBD1
DNA: TGTGCCAGCAGCTTAGACCCCGGGACAGGGTTTACTCAGCCCCAGCATTTT
CDR3: CASSLDPGTGFTQPQHF

J: TRBJ1-2
V: TRBV15
size: -
D: -
DNA: TGTGCCACCAGCAGAGATCTCCAGGGGTCCTATGGCTACACCTTC
CDR3: CATSRDLQGSYGYTF

J: TRBJ1-4
V: TRBV3-1/TRBV3-2
size: -
D: TRBD1
DNA: TGTGCCAGCAGCCCCGGACAGGGTACGAATGAAAAACTGTTTTTT
CDR3: CASSPGQGTNEKLFF

J: TRBJ2-5
V: TRBV5-4
size: once
D: -
DNA: TGTGCCAGCAGCCTAGACTGGCAAGAGACCCAGTACTTC
CDR3: CASSLDWQETQYF

J: TRBJ2-1
V: TRBV15
size: -
D: TRBD2
DNA: TGTGCCACCAGCAGAGGGGGTAGCGGGAGGGTGGTTGAGCAGTTCTTC
CDR3: CATSRGGSGRVVEQFF

J: TRBJ2-1
V: TRBV13
size: -
D: -
DNA: TGTGCCAGCAGCTCGGTTCATACCCCGAGTCTATTAAACAATGAGCAGTTCTTC
CDR3: CASSSVHTPSLLNNEQFF

J: TRBJ1-5
V: TRBV18
size: -
D: -
DNA: TGTGCCAGCTCACCAGGGGCCGACGGCAATCAGCCCCAGCATTTT
CDR3: CASSPGADGNQPQHF

J: TRBJ2-7
V: TRBV5-4
size: -
D: TRBD2
DNA: TGTGCCAGCAGCCCCGGGACTAGCGGGATTTACGAGCAGTACTTC
CDR3: CASSPGTSGIYEQYF

J: TRBJ2-5
V: TRBV4-2
size: -
D: -
DNA: TGTGCCAGCAGCCAGGGGACAATCTACCAAGAGACCCAGTACTTC
CDR3: CASSQGTIYQETQYF

J: TRBJ2-1
V: TRBV18
size: -
D: -
DNA: TGTGCCAGCTCACCCGAGGGGGGTGAGCAGTTCTTC
CDR3: CASSPEGGEQFF

J: TRBJ2-7
V: TRBV5-6
size: -
D: -
DNA: TGTGCCAGCAGCTTGGAATACGAGCAGTACTTC
CDR3: CASSLEYEQYF

J: TRBJ2-1
V: TRBV9
size: -
D: TRBD2
DNA: TGTGCCAGCAGCGTAGGACTAGCGGGTAACCATGAGCAGTTCTTC
CDR3: CASSVGLAGNHEQFF

J: TRBJ2-5
V: TRBV7-9
size: -
D: TRBD2
DNA: TGTGCCAGCAAAACTAGCGGAGAGGGCGAGACCCAGTACTTC
CDR3: CASKTSGEGETQYF

J: TRBJ2-7
V: TRBV29-1
size: -
D: -
DNA: TGCAGCGTTGAAGCGGGGGTCTACGAGCAGTACTTC
CDR3: CSVEAGVYEQYF

J: TRBJ2-1
V: TRBV29-1
size: -
D: -
DNA: TGCAGCGTTCTTCGTGAGGGTGCCGTGAGGGTAAATGAGCAGTTCTTC
CDR3: CSVLREGAVRVNEQFF

J: TRBJ1-2
V: TRBV20-1
size: -
D: -
DNA: TGCAGTAGAGCGATTAACTATGGCTACACCTTC
CDR3: CSRAINYGYTF

J: TRBJ2-5
V: TRBV5-6
size: -
D: -
DNA: TGTGCCAGCAGCTTGGATTTTCTTGCGGGACAGCAAGAGACCCAGTACTTC
CDR3: CASSLDFLAGQQETQYF

J: TRBJ2-7
V: TRBV7-6
size: -
D: TRBD2
DNA: TGTGCCAGCAGCTTAGCGAACGGACTAGAGGGCTACGAGCAGTACTTC
CDR3: CASSLANGLEGYEQYF

J: TRBJ1-1
V: TRBV28
size: -
D: -
DNA: TGTGCCAGCAGTCCACCTGAGACACCAATGAACACTGAAGCTTTCTTT
CDR3: CASSPPETPMNTEAFF

J: TRBJ1-4
V: TRBV28
size: -
D: TRBD1
DNA: TGTGCCAGCAGCATAAACAGGGGGCAGAATGAAAAACTGTTTTTT
CDR3: CASSINRGQNEKLFF

J: TRBJ1-4
V: TRBV19
size: -
D: -
DNA: TGTGCCAGTAGGCCCTCGGATGCAACTAATGAAAAACTGTTTTTT
CDR3: CASRPSDATNEKLFF

J: TRBJ2-2
V: TRBV11-3
size: -
D: -
DNA: TGTGCCAGCAGCCCATCACACAACACCGGGGAGCTGTTTTTT
CDR3: CASSPSHNTGELFF

J: TRBJ2-2
V: TRBV7-2
size: -
D: -
DNA: TGTGCCAGCAGCTTCGACAGAAACACCGGGGAGCTGTTTTTT
CDR3: CASSFDRNTGELFF

J: TRBJ1-2
V: TRBV7-2
size: -
D: TRBD1
DNA: TGTGCCAGCAGTCGGGACAGAATCTACACCTTC
CDR3: CASSRDRIYTF

J: TRBJ1-5
V: TRBV19
size: -
D: -
DNA: TGTGCCAGTAGTATCAAGGGCCTAAGCAATCAGCCCCAGCATTTT
CDR3: CASSIKGLSNQPQHF

J: TRBJ1-4
V: TRBV7-2
size: -
D: -
DNA: TGTGCCAGCAGCTCCCGGGATGAAAAACTGTTTTTT
CDR3: CASSSRDEKLFF

J: TRBJ1-6
V: TRBV4-3
size: -
D: -
DNA: TGCGCCAGCAGCCAAGATCGGGGTTCACCCCTCCACTTT
CDR3: CASSQDRGSPLHF

J: TRBJ2-4
V: TRBV2
size: -
D: -
DNA: TGTGCCAGCAGGCCCGGACAGTGGGGAAACATTCAGTACTTC
CDR3: CASRPGQWGNIQYF

J: TRBJ2-3
V: TRBV7-2
size: -
D: -
DNA: TGTGCCAGCAGCTTAAACCGGGCCGTTAGCACAGATACGCAGTATTTT
CDR3: CASSLNRAVSTDTQYF

J: TRBJ1-5
V: TRBV19
size: -
D: -
DNA: TGTGCCAGTAGTCCCCGAAATCAGCCCCAGCATTTT
CDR3: CASSPRNQPQHF